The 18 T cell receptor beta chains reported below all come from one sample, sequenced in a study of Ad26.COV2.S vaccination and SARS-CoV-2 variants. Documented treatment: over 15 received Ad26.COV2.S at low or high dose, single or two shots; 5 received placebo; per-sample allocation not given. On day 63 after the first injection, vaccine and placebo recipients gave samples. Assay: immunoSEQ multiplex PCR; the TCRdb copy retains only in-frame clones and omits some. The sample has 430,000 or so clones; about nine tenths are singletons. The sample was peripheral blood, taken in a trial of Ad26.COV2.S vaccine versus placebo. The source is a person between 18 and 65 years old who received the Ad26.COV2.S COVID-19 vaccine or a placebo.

CDR3 DNA: TGTGCCAGCAGTACGACAGGTTACAATGAGCAGTTCTTC. It yields the protein CASSTTGYNEQFF. The V gene is TRBV6-4, the J gene TRBJ2-1; D may be TRBD1 (6 bases). The CDR3 covers 13 residues. Germline CDR1 and CDR2: MRHNA and SNTAGT. Between the trimmed V and J ends, which lost 5 bases and 4 bases, there was a span of 9 bases.

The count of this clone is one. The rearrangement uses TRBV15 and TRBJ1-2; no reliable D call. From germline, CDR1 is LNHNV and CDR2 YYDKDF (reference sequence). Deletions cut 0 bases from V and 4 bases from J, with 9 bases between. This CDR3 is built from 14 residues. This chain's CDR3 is CATSRDFISYGYTF. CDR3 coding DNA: TGTGCCACCAGCAGAGATTTCATCTCCTATGGCTACACCTTC.

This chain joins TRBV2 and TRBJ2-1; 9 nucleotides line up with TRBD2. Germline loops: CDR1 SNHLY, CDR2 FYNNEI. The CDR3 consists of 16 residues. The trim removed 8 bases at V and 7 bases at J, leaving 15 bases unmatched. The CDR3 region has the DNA TGTGCCAGCGCGGGGGGGTTTAGCGGGAGTGGGAATGAGCAGTTCTTC. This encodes CASAGGFSGSGNEQFF.

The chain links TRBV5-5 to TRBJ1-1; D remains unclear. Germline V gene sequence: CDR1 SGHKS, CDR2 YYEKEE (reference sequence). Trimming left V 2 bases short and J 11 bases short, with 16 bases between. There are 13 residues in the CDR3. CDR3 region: CASSLFVLPGAFF. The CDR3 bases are TGTGCCAGCAGCTTATTTGTCCTTCCCGGGGCTTTCTTT.

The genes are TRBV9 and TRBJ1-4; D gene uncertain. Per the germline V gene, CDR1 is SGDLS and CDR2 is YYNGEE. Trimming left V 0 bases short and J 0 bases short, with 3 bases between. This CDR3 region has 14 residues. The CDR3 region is CASSVGPTNEKLFF. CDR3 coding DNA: TGTGCCAGCAGCGTAGGGCCAACTAATGAAAAACTGTTTTTT.

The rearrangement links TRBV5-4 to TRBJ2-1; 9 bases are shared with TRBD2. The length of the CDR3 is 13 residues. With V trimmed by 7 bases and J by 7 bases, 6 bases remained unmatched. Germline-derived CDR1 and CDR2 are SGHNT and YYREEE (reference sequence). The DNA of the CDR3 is TGTGCCAGCGGACTTGCGGGAGGGAATGAGCAGTTCTTC. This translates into CASGLAGGNEQFF.

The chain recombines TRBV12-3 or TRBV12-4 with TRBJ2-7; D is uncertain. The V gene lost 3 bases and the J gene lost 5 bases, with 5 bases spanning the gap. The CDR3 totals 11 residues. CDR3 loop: CASSLSNEQYF. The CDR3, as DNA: TGTGCCAGCAGTTTGAGCAACGAGCAGTACTTC.

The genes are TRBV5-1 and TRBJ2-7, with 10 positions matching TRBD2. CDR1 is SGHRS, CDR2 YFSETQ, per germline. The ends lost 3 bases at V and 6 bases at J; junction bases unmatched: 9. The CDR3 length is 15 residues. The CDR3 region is CASSSGGLAGAEQYF. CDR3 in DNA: TGCGCCAGCAGCTCTGGCGGGCTAGCGGGAGCCGAGCAGTACTTC.

CDR3 amino acids: CAISELAGGTDTQYF. DNA for the CDR3: TGTGCCATCAGTGAGCTAGCGGGAGGCACAGATACGCAGTATTTT. The V and J genes are TRBV10-3 and TRBJ2-3, with 10 bases identical to TRBD2. The V gene end was trimmed by 2 bases and the J gene end by 1 base; junction bases not matched to a gene: 0. Per germline, CDR1 ENHRY and CDR2 SYGVKD. The CDR3 totals 15 residues.

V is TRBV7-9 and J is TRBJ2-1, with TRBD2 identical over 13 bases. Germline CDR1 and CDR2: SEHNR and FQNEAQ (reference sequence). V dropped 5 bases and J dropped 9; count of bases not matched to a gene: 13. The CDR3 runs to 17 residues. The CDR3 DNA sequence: TGTGCCAGCAGCCTCTTTCGGACTAGCGGGAGTGGAGGTGAGCAGTTCTTC. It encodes CASSLFRTSGSGGEQFF.

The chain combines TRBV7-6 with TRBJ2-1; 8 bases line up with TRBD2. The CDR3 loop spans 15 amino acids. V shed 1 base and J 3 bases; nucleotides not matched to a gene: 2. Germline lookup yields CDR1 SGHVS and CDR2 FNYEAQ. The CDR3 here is CASSLGLAGYNEQFF. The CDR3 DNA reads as TGTGCCAGCAGCTTAGGTCTAGCGGGCTACAATGAGCAGTTCTTC.

This CDR3 reads CASSEVGGRAYEQYF. As DNA, the CDR3 is TGTGCCAGCAGTGAAGTGGGCGGGAGGGCGTACGAGCAGTACTTC. The chain employs TRBV2 and TRBJ2-7, with 9 bases identical to TRBD2. Germline V gives CDR1 SNHLY, CDR2 FYNNEI. V was clipped by 1 base and J by 4 bases; unmatched bases: 5. This CDR3 has 15 residues.

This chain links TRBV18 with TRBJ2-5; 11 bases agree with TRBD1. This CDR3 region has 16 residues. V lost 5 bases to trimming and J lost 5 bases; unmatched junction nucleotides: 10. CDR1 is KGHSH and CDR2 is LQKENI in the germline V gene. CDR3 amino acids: CASSSQRTGGKETQYF. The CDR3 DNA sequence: TGTGCCAGCTCATCGCAGAGGACAGGGGGCAAGGAGACCCAGTACTTC.

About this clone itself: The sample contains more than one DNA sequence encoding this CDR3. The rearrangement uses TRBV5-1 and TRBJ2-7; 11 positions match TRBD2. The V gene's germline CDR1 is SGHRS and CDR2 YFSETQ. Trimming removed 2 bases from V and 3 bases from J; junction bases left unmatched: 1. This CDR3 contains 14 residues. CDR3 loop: CASSFGTSGYEQYF. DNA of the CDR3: TGCGCCAGCAGCTTCGGGACTAGCGGCTACGAGCAGTACTTC.

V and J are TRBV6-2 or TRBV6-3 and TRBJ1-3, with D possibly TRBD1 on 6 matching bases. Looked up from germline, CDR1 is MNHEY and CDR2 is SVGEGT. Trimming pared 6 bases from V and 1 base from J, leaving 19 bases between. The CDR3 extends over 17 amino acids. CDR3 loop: CASSGLTGLGSGNTIYF. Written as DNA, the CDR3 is TGTGCCAGCAGCGGCCTTACAGGGTTGGGATCTGGAAACACCATATATTTT.

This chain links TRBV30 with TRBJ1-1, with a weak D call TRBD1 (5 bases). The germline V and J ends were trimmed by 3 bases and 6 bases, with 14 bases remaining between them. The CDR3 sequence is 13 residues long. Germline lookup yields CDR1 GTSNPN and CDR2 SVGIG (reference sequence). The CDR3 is CAWRPRGLAEAFF. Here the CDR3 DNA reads TGTGCCTGGAGACCTCGGGGCCTCGCTGAAGCTTTCTTT.

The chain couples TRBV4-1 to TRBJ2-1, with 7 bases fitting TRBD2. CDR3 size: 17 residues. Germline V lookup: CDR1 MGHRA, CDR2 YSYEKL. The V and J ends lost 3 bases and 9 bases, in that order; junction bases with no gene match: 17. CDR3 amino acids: CASSHAYASGKIVEQFF. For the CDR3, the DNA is TGCGCCAGCAGCCACGCCTATGCCAGCGGGAAGATTGTTGAGCAGTTCTTC.

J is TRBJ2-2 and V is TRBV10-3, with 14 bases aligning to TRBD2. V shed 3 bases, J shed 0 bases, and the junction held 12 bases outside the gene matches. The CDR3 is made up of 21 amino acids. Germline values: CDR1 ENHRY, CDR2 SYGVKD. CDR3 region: CAISDPLRLAGGRANTGELFF. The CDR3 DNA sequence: TGTGCCATCAGTGACCCACTTCGACTAGCGGGAGGGAGGGCGAACACCGGGGAGCTGTTTTTT.